This T cell receptor (beta chain) was captured by sequencing in a study of PD-1 blockade in classical Hodgkin lymphoma. The assay was immunoSEQ multiplex PCR, and TCRdb's table has in-frame clones only and misses some. The sample includes fewer than 20,000 clones, approximately 83% seen only once; the top ten take around 1.2%. Time point defined: newly diagnosed, previously untreated cHL patient sample. Purification of CD4+ T cells from thawed PBMCs was achieved by magnetic negative selection. This CDR3 contains 19 residues. Looked up from germline, CDR1 is LNHDA and CDR2 is SQIVND (reference sequence). The trim removed 8 bases at V and 2 bases at J, leaving 21 bases unmatched.

Sample: CD4+ T cells from blood. The chain links TRBV19 to TRBJ1-5; 7 bases map to TRBD1. This receptor was identified in a human donor with classical Hodgkin lymphoma. The DNA of the CDR3 is TGTGCCAGTTCCTACCGGGGAGGGGGCAGGGGAACGGGCAATCAGCCCCAGCATTTT. Amino acids: CASSYRGGGRGTGNQPQHF.